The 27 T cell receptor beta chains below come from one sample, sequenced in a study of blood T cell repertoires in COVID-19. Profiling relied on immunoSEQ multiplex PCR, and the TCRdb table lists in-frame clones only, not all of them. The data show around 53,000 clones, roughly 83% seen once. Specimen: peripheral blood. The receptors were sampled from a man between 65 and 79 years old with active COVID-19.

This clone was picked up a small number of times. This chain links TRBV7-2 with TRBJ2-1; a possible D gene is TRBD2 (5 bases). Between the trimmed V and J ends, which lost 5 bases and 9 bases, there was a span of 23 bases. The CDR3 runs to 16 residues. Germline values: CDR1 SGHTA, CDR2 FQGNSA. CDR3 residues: CASSQERGSGLPEQFF. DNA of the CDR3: TGTGCCAGCAGCCAGGAACGTGGGAGTGGCCTGCCTGAGCAGTTCTTC.

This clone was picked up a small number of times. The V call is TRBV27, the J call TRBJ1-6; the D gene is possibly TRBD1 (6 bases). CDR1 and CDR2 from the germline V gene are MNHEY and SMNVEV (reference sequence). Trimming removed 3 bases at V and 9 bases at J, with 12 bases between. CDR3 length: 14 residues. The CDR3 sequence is CASSFGQGTSPLHF. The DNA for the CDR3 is TGTGCCAGCAGTTTTGGGCAGGGGACTTCACCCCTCCACTTT.

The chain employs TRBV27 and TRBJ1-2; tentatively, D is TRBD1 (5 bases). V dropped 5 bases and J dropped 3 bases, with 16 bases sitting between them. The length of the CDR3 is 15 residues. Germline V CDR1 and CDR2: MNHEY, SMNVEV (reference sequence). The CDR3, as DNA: TGTGCCAGCAGTCCCGGACTGCGGGGGTACTATGGCTACACCTTC. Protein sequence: CASSPGLRGYYGYTF.

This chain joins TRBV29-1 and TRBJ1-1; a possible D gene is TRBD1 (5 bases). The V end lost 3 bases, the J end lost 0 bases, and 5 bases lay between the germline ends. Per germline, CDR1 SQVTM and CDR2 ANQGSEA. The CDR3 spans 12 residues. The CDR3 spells CSVDRVNTEAFF. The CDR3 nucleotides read TGCAGCGTTGACAGGGTGAACACTGAAGCTTTCTTT.

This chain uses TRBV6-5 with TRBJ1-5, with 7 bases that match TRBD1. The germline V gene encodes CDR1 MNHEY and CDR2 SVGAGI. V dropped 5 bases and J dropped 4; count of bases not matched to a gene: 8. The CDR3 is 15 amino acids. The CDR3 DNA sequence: TGTGCCAGCAGTCCAAGGGGGCCGGGAAATCAGCCCCAGCATTTT. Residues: CASSPRGPGNQPQHF.

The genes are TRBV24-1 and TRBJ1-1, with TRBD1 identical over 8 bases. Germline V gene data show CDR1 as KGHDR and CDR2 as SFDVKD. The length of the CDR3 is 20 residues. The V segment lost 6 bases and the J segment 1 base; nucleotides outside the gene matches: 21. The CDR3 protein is CATSTRGQVGQGETNTEAFF. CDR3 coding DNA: TGTGCCACCAGTACCAGGGGGCAAGTCGGACAGGGAGAGACGAACACTGAAGCTTTCTTT.

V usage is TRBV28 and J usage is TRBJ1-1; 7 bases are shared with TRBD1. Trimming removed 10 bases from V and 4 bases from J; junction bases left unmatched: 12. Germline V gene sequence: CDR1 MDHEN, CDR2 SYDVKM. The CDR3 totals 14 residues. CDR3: CATVLTGWSTEAFF. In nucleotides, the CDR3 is TGTGCCACCGTCTTGACAGGGTGGAGCACTGAAGCTTTCTTT.

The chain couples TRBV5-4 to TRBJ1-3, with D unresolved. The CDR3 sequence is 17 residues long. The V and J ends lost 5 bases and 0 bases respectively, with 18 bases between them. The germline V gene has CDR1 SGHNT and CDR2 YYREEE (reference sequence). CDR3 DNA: TGTGCCAGCAGTCAAGCGACGGGAGCAATCTCTGGAAACACCATATATTTT. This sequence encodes CASSQATGAISGNTIYF.

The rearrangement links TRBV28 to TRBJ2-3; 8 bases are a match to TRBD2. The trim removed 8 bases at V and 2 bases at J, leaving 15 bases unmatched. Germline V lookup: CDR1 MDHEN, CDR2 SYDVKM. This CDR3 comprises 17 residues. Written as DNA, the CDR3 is TGTGCCAGCCACCCTTTCTCGGGCGGGAGGCACACAGATACGCAGTATTTT. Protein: CASHPFSGGRHTDTQYF. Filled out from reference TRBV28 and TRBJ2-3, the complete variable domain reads DVKVTQSSRYLVKRTGEKVFLECVQDMDHENMFWYRQDPGLGLRLIYFSYDVKMKEKGDIPEGYSVSREKKERFSLILESASTNQTSMYLCASHPFSGGRHTDTQYFGPGTRLTVL.

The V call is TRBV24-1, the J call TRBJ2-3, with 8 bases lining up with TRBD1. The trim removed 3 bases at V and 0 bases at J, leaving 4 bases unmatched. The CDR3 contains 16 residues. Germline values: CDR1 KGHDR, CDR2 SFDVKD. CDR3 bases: TGTGCCACCAGTGATCGGACAGGGCCTAGCACAGATACGCAGTATTTT. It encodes CATSDRTGPSTDTQYF.

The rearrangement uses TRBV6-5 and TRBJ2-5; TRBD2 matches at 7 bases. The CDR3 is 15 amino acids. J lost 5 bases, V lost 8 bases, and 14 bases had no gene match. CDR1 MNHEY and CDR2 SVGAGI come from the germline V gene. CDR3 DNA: TGTGCCAGCGGGGGACCTGCGGGAGCGGGTGAGACCCAGTACTTC. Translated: CASGGPAGAGETQYF.

The CDR3 nucleotides read TGTGCCAGCTCACTTCAGGGAGGCGGGGAAGGCTACACCTTC. Amino acid sequence: CASSLQGGGEGYTF. The chain has TRBV18 and TRBJ1-2, with D possibly being TRBD1 (5 bases). The V gene's germline CDR1 is KGHSH and CDR2 LQKENI. The CDR3 is 14 amino acids. The ends were cut back, 4 bases at V and 8 bases at J, with 17 bases in the middle.

CDR3 region: CASSQEQGFTGELFF. CDR3 nucleotide sequence: TGTGCCAGCTCACAAGAACAGGGGTTCACCGGGGAGCTGTTTTTT. This chain joins TRBV18 and TRBJ2-2; 7 bases match TRBD1. The CDR3 runs 15 residues. Germline lookup yields CDR1 KGHSH and CDR2 LQKENI. The trim removed 4 bases at V and 4 bases at J, leaving 6 bases unmatched. Complete variable domain (other parts from reference TRBV18 and TRBJ2-2): NAGVMQNPRHLVRRRGQEARLRCSPMKGHSHVYWYRQLPEEGLKFMVYLQKENIIDESGMPKERFSAEFPKEGPSILRIQQVVRGDSAAYFCASSQEQGFTGELFFGEGSRLTVL.

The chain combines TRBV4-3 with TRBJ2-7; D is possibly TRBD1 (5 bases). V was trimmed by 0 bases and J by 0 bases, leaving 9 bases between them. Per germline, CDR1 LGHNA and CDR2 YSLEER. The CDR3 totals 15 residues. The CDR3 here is CASSQEQVGSYEQYF. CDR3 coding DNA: TGCGCCAGCAGCCAAGAACAGGTTGGCTCCTACGAGCAGTACTTC.

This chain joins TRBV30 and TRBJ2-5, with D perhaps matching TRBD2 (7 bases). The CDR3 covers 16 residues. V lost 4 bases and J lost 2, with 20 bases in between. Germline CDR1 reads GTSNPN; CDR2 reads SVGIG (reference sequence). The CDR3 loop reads CAWTLGGARTQETQYF. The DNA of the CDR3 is TGTGCCTGGACCCTAGGGGGGGCGCGAACTCAAGAGACCCAGTACTTC.

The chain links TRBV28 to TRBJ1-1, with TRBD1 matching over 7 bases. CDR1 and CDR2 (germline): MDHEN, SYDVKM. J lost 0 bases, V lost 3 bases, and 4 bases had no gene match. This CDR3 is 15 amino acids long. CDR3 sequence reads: CASSLWDRLNTEAFF. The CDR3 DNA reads TGTGCCAGCAGTTTGTGGGACAGACTGAACACTGAAGCTTTCTTT.

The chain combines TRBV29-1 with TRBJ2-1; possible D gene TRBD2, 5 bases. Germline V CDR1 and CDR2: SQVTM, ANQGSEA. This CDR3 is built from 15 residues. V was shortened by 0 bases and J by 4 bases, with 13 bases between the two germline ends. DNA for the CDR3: TGCAGCGTTGAAGATAGTCTAGCTTCTTACAATGAGCAGTTCTTC. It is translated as CSVEDSLASYNEQFF.

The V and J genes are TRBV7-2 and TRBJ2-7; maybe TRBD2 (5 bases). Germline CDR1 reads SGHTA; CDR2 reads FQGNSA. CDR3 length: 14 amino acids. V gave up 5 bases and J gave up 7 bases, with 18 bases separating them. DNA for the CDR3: TGTGCCAGCAGCCCTGGGAGTGTGGGGAAAGAGCAGTACTTC. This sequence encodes CASSPGSVGKEQYF. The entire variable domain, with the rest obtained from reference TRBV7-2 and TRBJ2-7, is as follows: GAGVSQSPSNKVTEKGKDVELRCDPISGHTALYWYRQSLGQGLEFLIYFQGNSAPDKSGLPSDRFSAERTGGSVSTLTIQRTQQEDSAVYLCASSPGSVGKEQYFGPGTRLTVT.

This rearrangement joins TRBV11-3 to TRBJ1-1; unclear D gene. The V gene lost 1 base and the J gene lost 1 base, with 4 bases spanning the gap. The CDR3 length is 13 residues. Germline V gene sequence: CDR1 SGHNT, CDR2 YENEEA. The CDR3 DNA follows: TGTGCCAGCAGCTTAGGCAGGAACACTGAAGCTTTCTTT. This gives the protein CASSLGRNTEAFF.

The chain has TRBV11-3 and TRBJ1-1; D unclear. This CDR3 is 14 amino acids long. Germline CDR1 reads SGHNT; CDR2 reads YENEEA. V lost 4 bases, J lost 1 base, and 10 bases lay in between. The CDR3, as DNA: TGTGCCAGCAGCTCCACGGCAGGGAACACTGAAGCTTTCTTT. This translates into CASSSTAGNTEAFF.

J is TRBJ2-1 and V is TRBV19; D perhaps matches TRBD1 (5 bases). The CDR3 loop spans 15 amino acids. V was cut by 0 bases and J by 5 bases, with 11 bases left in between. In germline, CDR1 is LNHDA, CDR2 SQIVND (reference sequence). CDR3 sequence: CASSIDHLTDNEQFF. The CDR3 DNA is TGTGCCAGTAGTATAGATCATTTGACAGACAATGAGCAGTTCTTC.

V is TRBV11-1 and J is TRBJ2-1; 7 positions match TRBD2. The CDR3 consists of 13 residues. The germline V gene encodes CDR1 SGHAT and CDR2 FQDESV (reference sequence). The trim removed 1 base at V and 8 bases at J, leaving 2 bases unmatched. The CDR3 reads CASSLGGGDEQFF. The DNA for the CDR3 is TGTGCCAGCAGCTTAGGTGGGGGGGATGAGCAGTTCTTC.

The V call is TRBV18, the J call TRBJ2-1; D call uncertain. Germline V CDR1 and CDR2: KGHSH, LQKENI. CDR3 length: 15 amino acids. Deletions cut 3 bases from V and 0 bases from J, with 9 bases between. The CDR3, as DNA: TGTGCCAGCTCACCTCGTACGAGCTCCTACAATGAGCAGTTCTTC. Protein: CASSPRTSSYNEQFF.

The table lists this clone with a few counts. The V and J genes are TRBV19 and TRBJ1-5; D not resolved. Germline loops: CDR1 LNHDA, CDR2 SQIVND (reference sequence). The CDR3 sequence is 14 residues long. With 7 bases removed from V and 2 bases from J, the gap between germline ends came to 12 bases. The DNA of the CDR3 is TGTGCCAGTAAGGAGGAGACGGGCAATCAGCCCCAGCATTTT. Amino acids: CASKEETGNQPQHF. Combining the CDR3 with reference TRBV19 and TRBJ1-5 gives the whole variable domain DGGITQSPKYLFRKEGQNVTLSCEQNLNHDAMYWYRQDPGQGLRLIYYSQIVNDFQKGDIAEGYSVSREKKESFPLTVTSAQKNPTAFYLCASKEETGNQPQHFGDGTRLSIL.

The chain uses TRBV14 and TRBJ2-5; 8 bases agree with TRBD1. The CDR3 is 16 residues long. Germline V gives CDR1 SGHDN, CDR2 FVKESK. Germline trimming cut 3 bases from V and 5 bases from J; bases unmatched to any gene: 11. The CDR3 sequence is CASSHLGQGGTETQYF. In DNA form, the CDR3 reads TGTGCCAGCAGCCACTTAGGACAGGGTGGTACGGAGACCCAGTACTTC.

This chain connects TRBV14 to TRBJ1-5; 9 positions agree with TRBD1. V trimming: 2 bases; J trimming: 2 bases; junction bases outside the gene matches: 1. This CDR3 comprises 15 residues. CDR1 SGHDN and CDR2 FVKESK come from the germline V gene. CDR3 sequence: CASSQTGGRNQPQHF. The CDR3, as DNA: TGTGCCAGCAGCCAAACAGGGGGCCGCAATCAGCCCCAGCATTTT.

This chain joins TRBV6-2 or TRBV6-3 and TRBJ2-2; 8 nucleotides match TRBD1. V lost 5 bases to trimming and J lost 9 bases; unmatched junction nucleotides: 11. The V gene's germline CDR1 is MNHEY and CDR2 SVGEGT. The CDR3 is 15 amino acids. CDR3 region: CASSRTGMILRELFF. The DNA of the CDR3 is TGTGCCAGCAGTCGGACAGGGATGATCTTAAGGGAGCTGTTTTTT.